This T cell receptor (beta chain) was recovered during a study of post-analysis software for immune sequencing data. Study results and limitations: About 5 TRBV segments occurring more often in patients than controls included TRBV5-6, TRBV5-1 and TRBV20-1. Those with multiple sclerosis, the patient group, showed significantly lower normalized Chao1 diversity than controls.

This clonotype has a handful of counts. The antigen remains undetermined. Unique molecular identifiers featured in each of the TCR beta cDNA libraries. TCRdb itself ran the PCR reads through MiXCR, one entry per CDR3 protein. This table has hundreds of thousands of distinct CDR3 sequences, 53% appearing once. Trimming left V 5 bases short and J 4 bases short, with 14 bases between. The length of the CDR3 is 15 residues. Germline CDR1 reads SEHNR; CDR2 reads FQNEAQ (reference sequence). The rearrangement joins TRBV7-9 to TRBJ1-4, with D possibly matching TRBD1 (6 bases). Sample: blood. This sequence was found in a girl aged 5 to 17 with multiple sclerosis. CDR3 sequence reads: CASSQGPSLNEKLFF. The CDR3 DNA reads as TGTGCCAGCAGCCAGGGGCCCAGCCTTAATGAAAAACTGTTTTTT.